The 19 T cell receptor beta chains below come from one sample, sequenced in a study of T cell changes during pregnancy in multiple sclerosis. Method: immunoSEQ multiplex PCR; TCRdb's copy keeps in-frame clones and lacks some. The sample lists approximately 48,000 clones; about nine tenths were seen once. The sample consisted of CD8+ T cells from peripheral blood mononuclear cells, taken before pregnancy. The receptors were sampled from a female donor with multiple sclerosis, enrolled in a pregnancy study.

CDR3 protein: CASSLISAGVETQYF. The CDR3 DNA is TGTGCCAGCAGCTTAATCTCGGCAGGGGTTGAGACCCAGTACTTC. The chain employs TRBV7-3 and TRBJ2-5, with D possibly TRBD1 on 6 matching bases. V lost 1 base and J 5 bases, leaving 14 bases between the germline ends. Germline CDR1 is SGHTA and CDR2 is FQGTGA. The CDR3 covers 15 residues.

Worth noting for this clone: A junction end diverges from the germline sequence, so it may reflect a read error. The V call is TRBV6-7, the J call TRBJ2-7; D may be TRBD2 (5 bases). TRBV6-7 is an ORF, and what it does is uncertain. The CDR3 covers 12 residues. For the CDR3, the DNA is TGCACAGAAGGTTTCGGGACCTACGAGCAGTACTTC. It specifies CTEGFGTYEQYF.

The chain joins TRBV4-2 to TRBJ2-3, with 8 bases identical to TRBD2. V lost 4 bases, J lost 4 bases, and 10 bases stayed unmatched. Per germline, CDR1 LGHNA and CDR2 YNFKEQ. This CDR3 contains 16 residues. The CDR3: CASSPLGGGTADTQYF. The CDR3 region has the DNA TGTGCCAGCAGCCCCTTGGGCGGGGGGACCGCAGATACGCAGTATTTT.

Notes on this clone: This sample also contains other DNA sequences that code for the same CDR3. The chain couples TRBV7-6 to TRBJ1-1, with no clear D. There are 14 residues in the CDR3. Per the germline V gene, CDR1 is SGHVS and CDR2 is FNYEAQ. V lost 1 base to trimming and J lost 0 bases, with 6 bases between them. This CDR3 reads CASSLGGVNTEAFF. In DNA form, the CDR3 reads TGTGCCAGCAGCTTAGGCGGCGTGAACACTGAAGCTTTCTTT.

The chain recombines TRBV9 with TRBJ2-1; 8 bases map to TRBD2. Germline-derived CDR1 and CDR2 are SGDLS and YYNGEE. The CDR3 totals 16 residues. V was clipped by 2 bases and J by 0 bases; unmatched bases: 4. The DNA of the CDR3 is TGTGCCAGCAGCGTCTTGGCGGGGGGCTCCTACAATGAGCAGTTCTTC. This sequence encodes CASSVLAGGSYNEQFF.

The rearrangement uses TRBV4-3 and TRBJ2-7, with a tentative D call TRBD1 (6 bases). This CDR3 has 15 residues. Trimming left V 1 base short and J 3 bases short, with 13 bases between. The germline CDR1 and CDR2 sequences are LGHNA and YSLEER. In DNA, the CDR3 is TGCGCCAGCAGCCAAGGGACAGATCCCCTCTACGAGCAGTACTTC. The encoded protein is CASSQGTDPLYEQYF.

This chain connects TRBV6-5 to TRBJ1-2; 10 nucleotides agree with TRBD1. The junction had 4 bases not matched to a gene; V was cut back by 2 bases and J by 4 bases. This CDR3 has 15 residues. The germline gives CDR1 MNHEY, CDR2 SVGAGI. The CDR3 DNA follows: TGTGCCAGCAGTTACGCGACAGGGGGCTTCTATGGCTACACCTTC. It codes for CASSYATGGFYGYTF.

The rearrangement links TRBV11-1 to TRBJ1-5, with no clear D. Trimming cost V 3 bases and J 3 bases, with 18 bases left between them. Germline CDR1 and CDR2: SGHAT and FQDESV (reference sequence). The CDR3 totals 17 residues. CDR3 region: CASSFQRAEKVNQPQHF. CDR3 in DNA: TGTGCCAGCAGCTTTCAGAGGGCCGAAAAAGTCAATCAGCCCCAGCATTTT.

In its sample, this clone was seen a few times. J is TRBJ1-1 and V is TRBV9; D might be TRBD1 (5 bases). V was trimmed by 0 bases and J by 0 bases, leaving 9 bases between them. Germline V gives CDR1 SGDLS, CDR2 YYNGEE. The CDR3 consists of 15 residues. CDR3 DNA: TGTGCCAGCAGCGTAGACGGGGGAATGAACACTGAAGCTTTCTTT. It encodes CASSVDGGMNTEAFF.

This clone was seen just once. This chain connects TRBV10-3 to TRBJ1-2; TRBD1 matches 7 bases. The CDR3 totals 17 residues. The germline V gene encodes CDR1 ENHRY and CDR2 SYGVKD. J gave up 6 bases and V 6 bases, and 19 bases lay outside the gene matches. The CDR3 is CAISDVGIQTGSHGYTF. In DNA, the CDR3 is TGTGCCATCAGCGACGTTGGAATCCAGACAGGGTCTCATGGCTACACCTTC.

The gene calls are TRBV9 and TRBJ2-1; 9 positions agree with TRBD1. Looked up from germline, CDR1 is SGDLS and CDR2 is YYNGEE. This CDR3 is built from 15 residues. V lost 2 bases, J lost 7 bases, and 7 bases stayed unmatched. The CDR3 sequence: CASSVGDRVTNEQFF. CDR3 nucleotides: TGTGCCAGCAGCGTGGGGGACAGGGTGACGAATGAGCAGTTCTTC.

The chain recombines TRBV7-9 with TRBJ1-2; 10 nucleotides align to TRBD1. V lost 4 bases, J lost 7 bases, and 3 bases stayed unmatched. CDR1 is SEHNR, CDR2 FQNEAQ, per germline (reference sequence). The CDR3 extends over 13 amino acids. CDR3 sequence reads: CASSWDRGSGYTF. The CDR3 bases are TGTGCCAGCAGCTGGGACAGGGGTTCTGGCTACACCTTC.

This clone was observed once. The CDR3 sequence: CASSQVSPTGGQETQYF. The CDR3 DNA reads as TGCGCCAGCAGCCAAGTCTCCCCGACAGGGGGCCAAGAGACCCAGTACTTC. The gene calls are TRBV4-1 and TRBJ2-5; 9 nucleotides line up with TRBD1. The CDR3 is made up of 17 amino acids. Germline V CDR1 and CDR2: MGHRA, YSYEKL. The V segment lost 1 base and the J segment 1 base; nucleotides outside the gene matches: 7.

The gene calls are TRBV29-1 and TRBJ1-2; 7 nucleotides agree with TRBD1. Germline CDR1 reads SQVTM; CDR2 reads ANQGSEA. The J segment lost 7 bases and the V segment lost 4 bases, leaving 18 bases of the junction unmatched. This CDR3 is built from 16 residues. The CDR3 sequence is CSVGRQGVTGRSGYTF. The CDR3, as DNA: TGCAGCGTTGGAAGGCAGGGGGTGACAGGGAGAAGTGGCTACACCTTC.

The chain joins TRBV7-9 to TRBJ1-2, with D uncertain. The germline V gene encodes CDR1 SEHNR and CDR2 FQNEAQ (reference sequence). V lost 0 bases and J 3 bases, leaving 14 bases between the germline ends. The CDR3 is made up of 16 amino acids. In nucleotides, the CDR3 is TGTGCCAGCAGCTTAGCTGTTCATGACTCGGACTATGGCTACACCTTC. Translating it yields CASSLAVHDSDYGYTF.

The chain is built from TRBV5-6 and TRBJ2-1; 11 positions match TRBD2. The trim removed 1 base at V and 9 bases at J, leaving 3 bases unmatched. Germline lookup yields CDR1 SGHDT and CDR2 YYEEEE. The CDR3 has 14 residues. The CDR3 sequence: CASSLTSGGSEQFF. The DNA of the CDR3 is TGTGCCAGCAGCTTGACTAGCGGGGGATCTGAGCAGTTCTTC.

The sample holds one count of this clone. CDR3 in amino acids: CSVVGTDTQYF. The CDR3 region has the DNA TGCAGCGTCGTCGGGACAGATACGCAGTATTTT. The chain couples TRBV29-1 to TRBJ2-3; D not certain. Germline V gene lookup returns CDR1 SQVTM and CDR2 ANQGSEA. The CDR3 contains 11 residues. Trimming took 6 bases from V and 3 from J, leaving 7 bases between them.

The rearrangement joins TRBV27 to TRBJ2-7; 9 bases map to TRBD1. The V gene's germline CDR1 is MNHEY and CDR2 SMNVEV (reference sequence). Unmatched junction bases numbered 7, after V lost 4 bases and J lost 3 bases. This CDR3 region has 15 residues. The CDR3 spells CASSSHDRGFYEQYF. The DNA for the CDR3 is TGTGCCAGCAGTTCCCACGACAGGGGGTTCTACGAGCAGTACTTC.

The CDR3 protein is CASLGGHNYGYTF. The CDR3 nucleotides are TGTGCCAGCCTAGGGGGCCATAACTATGGCTACACCTTC. V gene TRBV27 combines with J gene TRBJ1-2; 7 nucleotides agree with TRBD1. The CDR3 length is 13 residues. V shed 8 bases and J 1 base; nucleotides not matched to a gene: 4. The V gene's germline CDR1 is MNHEY and CDR2 SMNVEV (reference sequence).